This TCR beta chain was captured in a study of sequential checkpoint blockade in melanoma. The CDR3 extends over 15 amino acids. V lost 3 bases, J lost 3 bases, and 7 bases stayed unmatched. The V gene's germline CDR1 is MNHEY and CDR2 SMNVEV (reference sequence). The treatment: randomized to nivolumab then ipilimumab (arm A) or the reverse (arm B). This table comes from immunoSEQ multiplex PCR, and its TCRdb copy is limited to in-frame clones, with some not included. This sample has more than 7,500 clones, with around 52% found just once. This clone has only a few counts. The chain joins TRBV27 to TRBJ2-7, with 8 bases matching TRBD2. The sequence was obtained from a human donor with melanoma. The starting material was CD8+ T cells sorted from blood (inferred from file names), obtained from a patient given nivolumab and ipilimumab in sequence. The CDR3 nucleotides read TGTGCCAGCAGTTTTCGGGGGGGCGAAGTCTACGAGCAGTACTTC. It is translated as CASSFRGGEVYEQYF.